This T cell receptor beta chain is from a study of technical replicates of blood from a few donors. Data came from immunoSEQ multiplex PCR; TCRdb stores just in-frame clones and leaves some out. Among approximately 15,000 clones listed, 75% to 90% were seen once. The TCR originated in a human donor in good health. What was sequenced was PBMCs.

CDR3 protein: CASSPHGGGNEQFF. The CDR3 nucleotides read TGTGCCAGCAGCCCCCACGGGGGGGGTAATGAGCAGTTCTTC. The chain couples TRBV7-2 to TRBJ2-1; 8 bases map to TRBD2. The CDR3 is 14 residues long. With 5 bases clipped from V and 7 bases from J, the junction kept 7 bases outside the gene matches. The germline V gene has CDR1 SGHTA and CDR2 FQGNSA. Full variable domain (remainder filled in from reference TRBV7-2 and TRBJ2-1): GAGVSQSPSNKVTEKGKDVELRCDPISGHTALYWYRQSLGQGLEFLIYFQGNSAPDKSGLPSDRFSAERTGGSVSTLTIQRTQQEDSAVYLCASSPHGGGNEQFFGPGTRLTVL.